The T cell receptor (beta chain) under discussion was sequenced for a study of OX40 agonist ivuxolimab in advanced cancers. Profiled with immunoSEQ multiplex PCR; TCRdb holds only in-frame clones, not every one. This table has about 91,000 clones, around nine tenths appearing once. The germline gives CDR1 SGHNT, CDR2 YYREEE (reference sequence). The CDR3 consists of 13 residues. V shed 4 bases and J shed 5 bases, with 12 bases lying between them. A single count supports this clone. Sequenced material: CD4+ or CD8+ T cells sorted from blood, taken in a trial of the OX40 agonist ivuxolimab. The chain recombines TRBV5-4 with TRBJ2-5, with D perhaps TRBD1 (6 bases). This clonotype was sampled from an adult with an advanced solid tumor such as melanoma, head and neck, liver or kidney cancer. CDR3 DNA sequence: TGTGCCAGCAGCCTACAGGGTCGGGAGACCCAGTACTTC. As protein: CASSLQGRETQYF.